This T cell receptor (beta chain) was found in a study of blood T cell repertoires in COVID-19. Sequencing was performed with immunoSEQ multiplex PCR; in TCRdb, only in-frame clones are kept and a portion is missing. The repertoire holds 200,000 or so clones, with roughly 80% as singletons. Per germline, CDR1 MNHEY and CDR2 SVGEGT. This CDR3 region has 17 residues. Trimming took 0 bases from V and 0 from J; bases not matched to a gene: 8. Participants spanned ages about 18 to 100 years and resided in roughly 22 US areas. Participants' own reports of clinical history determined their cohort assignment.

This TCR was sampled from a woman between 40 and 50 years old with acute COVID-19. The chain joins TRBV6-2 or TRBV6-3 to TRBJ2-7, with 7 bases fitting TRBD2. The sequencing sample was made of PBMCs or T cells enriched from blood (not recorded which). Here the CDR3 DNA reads TGTGCCAGCAGTTACTCGAATCGGCTAGCGGTCTCCTACGAGCAGTACTTC. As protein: CASSYSNRLAVSYEQYF.